Following are 18 T cell receptor beta chains from one sample sequenced in a study of CD8+ T cells in alopecia areata. The treatment was: oral pan-JAK inhibitor, 5-10 mg twice daily. The authors extracted RNA and reverse transcribed it into cDNA as the sequencing template. Sequencing was performed with immunoSEQ multiplex PCR; in TCRdb, only in-frame clones are kept and a portion is missing. The sample has fewer than 350,000 clones; more than 45% are singletons. This material consisted of CD4+ T cells sorted from blood, taken at week 24, from a patient treated with tofacitinib. These receptors all come from a human donor with alopecia areata.

The chain links TRBV5-1 to TRBJ2-3, with TRBD2 matching 7 bases. The CDR3 sequence is 14 residues long. Germline V CDR1 and CDR2: SGHRS, YFSETQ. V was pared by 5 bases and J by 2 bases, with 5 bases of the junction left unmatched. The CDR3 reads CASRTSADTDTQYF. The CDR3 DNA reads as TGCGCCAGCAGAACTAGCGCGGACACAGATACGCAGTATTTT.

This clone has a single count. The CDR3 spells CASSLGSGGGQETQYF. CDR3 nucleotide sequence: TGTGCCAGCAGCTTAGGGTCCGGGGGCGGCCAAGAGACCCAGTACTTC. The rearrangement links TRBV7-2 to TRBJ2-5, with D perhaps being TRBD1 or TRBD2 (6 bases each). V lost 1 base to trimming and J lost 1 base, with 13 bases between them. The germline V gene has CDR1 SGHTA and CDR2 FQGNSA. This CDR3 comprises 16 residues.

In its sample, this clone was seen a few times. The chain employs TRBV4-1 and TRBJ2-7; D is uncertain. Germline lookup yields CDR1 MGHRA and CDR2 YSYEKL. The CDR3 totals 15 residues. Deletions cut 1 base from V and 0 bases from J, with 10 bases between. The CDR3 bases are TGCGCCAGCAGCCAAGGCGTGACCAGCTCCTACGAGCAGTACTTC. Translated: CASSQGVTSSYEQYF.

The chain combines TRBV7-9 with TRBJ1-1; TRBD1 might be the D (5 bases). This CDR3 spans 14 amino acids. The germline V gene encodes CDR1 SEHNR and CDR2 FQNEAQ (reference sequence). With 11 bases removed from V and 5 bases from J, the gap between germline ends came to 21 bases. The CDR3 region is CAVQETDFRTEAFF. The DNA for the CDR3 is TGTGCCGTACAAGAGACAGATTTCAGGACTGAAGCTTTCTTT. Variable domain in full (rest from reference TRBV7-9 and TRBJ1-1): DTGVSQNPRHKITKRGQNVTFRCDPISEHNRLYWYRQTLGQGPEFLTYFQNEAQLEKSRLLSDRFSAERPKGSFSTLEIQRTEQGDSAMYLCAVQETDFRTEAFFGQGTRLTVV.

Details on this clone: One end of the junction is discordant with germline, which a read error may explain. The CDR3, as DNA: TGCAGCGTTGAATTCCGGGCTAGAGCCTTC. It translates to CSVEFRARAF. This chain uses TRBV29-1 with TRBJ1-2; D unresolved. Germline values: CDR1 SQVTM, CDR2 ANQGSEA. There are 10 residues in the CDR3.

V is TRBV10-3 and J is TRBJ2-2; no definite D call. Per the germline V gene, CDR1 is ENHRY and CDR2 is SYGVKD. The CDR3 sequence is 15 residues long. V was shortened by 6 bases and J by 0 bases, with 11 bases between the two germline ends. CDR3 residues: CAIRGGAANTGELFF. CDR3 nucleotides: TGTGCCATCAGGGGCGGAGCCGCGAACACCGGGGAGCTGTTTTTT.

J is TRBJ2-5 and V is TRBV7-2; 7 bases are a match to TRBD1. This CDR3 spans 13 amino acids. Trimming removed 5 bases from V and 7 bases from J; junction bases left unmatched: 7. Germline V CDR1 and CDR2: SGHTA, FQGNSA. The CDR3 nucleotides read TGTGCCAGCAGCACCCGACAGGGAACGACCCAGTACTTC. It encodes CASSTRQGTTQYF.

Comments on this clone: Different DNA sequences within this sample yield the same CDR3. The V call is TRBV5-4, the J call TRBJ2-7; D gene uncertain. This CDR3 spans 12 amino acids. Germline V gene lookup returns CDR1 SGHNT and CDR2 YYREEE (reference sequence). The V gene lost 0 bases and the J gene lost 4 bases, with 5 bases spanning the gap. The CDR3 reads CASSLDTYEQYF. CDR3 sequence (DNA): TGTGCCAGCAGCTTGGACACGTACGAGCAGTACTTC.

The J gene is TRBJ1-1, the V gene TRBV5-4; unclear D gene. The V end lost 4 bases, the J end lost 0 bases, and 13 bases lay between the germline ends. The CDR3 length is 15 residues. Germline V gene data show CDR1 as SGHNT and CDR2 as YYREEE (reference sequence). In DNA form, the CDR3 reads TGTGCCAGCAGCCCCTCCCCAAAAATGAACACTGAAGCTTTCTTT. Translating it yields CASSPSPKMNTEAFF.

This clone turned up a few times. Distinct nucleotide sequences in the sample also encode this CDR3. This chain uses TRBV30 with TRBJ2-2; TRBD1 agrees at 8 bases. CDR1 is GTSNPN and CDR2 is SVGIG in the germline V gene (reference sequence). Unmatched junction bases numbered 5, after V lost 1 base and J lost 1 base. The CDR3 has 16 residues. The CDR3 DNA reads as TGTGCCTGGAGTGCCAGGGGGCTGGTGAACACCGGGGAGCTGTTTTTT. The encoded protein is CAWSARGLVNTGELFF.

J is TRBJ1-2 and V is TRBV25-1; 7 bases are shared with TRBD1. The CDR3 length is 15 residues. Germline CDR1 and CDR2: MGHDK and SYGVNS. J lost 2 bases, V lost 4 bases, and 7 bases had no gene match. CDR3 bases: TGTGCCAGCAGTGCCCGGACAGGAACGAACTATGGCTACACCTTC. It translates to CASSARTGTNYGYTF.

The chain couples TRBV27 to TRBJ2-3; D is ambiguous. This CDR3 spans 14 amino acids. Germline CDR1 is MNHEY and CDR2 is SMNVEV (reference sequence). V lost 5 bases to trimming and J lost 3 bases, with 12 bases between them. For the CDR3, the DNA is TGTGCCAGCAGTCTCGCCGGGCGGACAGATACGCAGTATTTT. Translated, it gives CASSLAGRTDTQYF.

This chain uses TRBV9 with TRBJ1-4; TRBD1 is a possible D gene (6 bases). CDR3 size: 16 residues. The V end lost 4 bases, the J end lost 5 bases, and 18 bases lay between the germline ends. Germline lookup yields CDR1 SGDLS and CDR2 YYNGEE. The chain's CDR3 is CASSPATFRGNEKLFF. The CDR3 DNA sequence: TGTGCCAGCAGCCCCGCTACCTTCAGGGGCAATGAAAAACTGTTTTTT.

The rearrangement joins TRBV25-1 to TRBJ2-7; TRBD1 agrees at 7 bases. The CDR3 runs 14 residues. From germline, CDR1 is MGHDK and CDR2 SYGVNS. V was clipped by 3 bases and J by 6 bases; unmatched bases: 8. CDR3 protein: CASSDRRGPIEQYF. As DNA, the CDR3 is TGTGCCAGCAGTGACAGAAGGGGGCCGATCGAGCAGTACTTC.

The chain joins TRBV4-2 to TRBJ1-4; D is uncertain. The CDR3 runs 12 residues. Trimming removed 0 bases at V and 16 bases at J, with 12 bases between. The germline V gene encodes CDR1 LGHNA and CDR2 YNFKEQ. In DNA, the CDR3 is TGTGCCAGCAGCCAAGATGAGGAACACCCGTTTTTT. Translation: CASSQDEEHPFF.

This clone was detected a few times. The sample contains more than one DNA sequence encoding this CDR3. The genes are TRBV30 and TRBJ2-2, with D perhaps assigned TRBD1 or TRBD2 (6 bases each). Trimming shortened V by 8 bases and J by 6 bases, and 10 bases separated the two germline ends. The length of the CDR3 is 11 residues. Germline-derived CDR1 and CDR2 are GTSNPN and SVGIG (reference sequence). The CDR3 nucleotides are TGTGCCGGGGGGCTCCCCGGGGAGCTGTTTTTT. Amino acid sequence: CAGGLPGELFF.

The rearrangement uses TRBV10-3 and TRBJ2-7, with a possible D match to TRBD2 (6 bases). The CDR3 runs to 15 residues. V shed 3 bases and J shed 2 bases, with 14 bases lying between them. CDR1 ENHRY and CDR2 SYGVKD come from the germline V gene. In nucleotides, the CDR3 is TGTGCCATCAGTGAACGGGGGACTGTCCCCTACGAGCAGTACTTC. The encoded protein is CAISERGTVPYEQYF.

Concerning this clone itself: The junction differs from germline at one of its ends, possibly a read error. The CDR3 reads CASSLATGTGNSEAFF. CDR3 bases: TGTGCCAGCTCACTCGCAACCGGGACGGGGAACTCTGAAGCTTTCTTT. V usage is TRBV18 and J usage is TRBJ1-1; D is possibly TRBD1 (5 bases). Germline-derived CDR1 and CDR2 are KGHSH and LQKENI. The CDR3 has 16 amino acids. Looking up the rest from reference TRBV18 and TRBJ1-1 gives the full variable domain: NAGVMQNPRHLVRRRGQEARLRCSPMKGHSHVYWYRQLPEEGLKFMVYLQKENIIDESGMPKERFSAEFPKEGPSILRIQQVVRGDSAAYFCASSLATGTGNSEAFFGQGTRLTVV.